The 17 T cell receptor beta chains reported below all come from one sample, sequenced in a study of blood T cell repertoires in COVID-19. Clones were sequenced by immunoSEQ multiplex PCR, and TCRdb holds only the in-frame ones, with some missing. Counted here are about 80,000 clones, 65% to 85% occurring once; the ten biggest clones make up approximately 15%. Specimen: peripheral blood. The receptors shown here come from a man in his 70s with active or convalescent COVID-19.

The chain recombines TRBV5-1 with TRBJ2-3; D is perhaps TRBD1 or TRBD2 (5 bases each). Trimming shortened V by 4 bases and J by 0 bases, and 15 bases separated the two germline ends. Per the germline V gene, CDR1 is SGHRS and CDR2 is YFSETQ. This CDR3 contains 16 residues. DNA of the CDR3: TGCGCCAGCAGCCTGGGACGGAGCACTAGCACAGATACGCAGTATTTT. Its protein is CASSLGRSTSTDTQYF.

The genes are TRBV5-1 and TRBJ2-7; maybe TRBD1 (6 bases). The CDR3 spans 14 residues. Germline loops: CDR1 SGHRS, CDR2 YFSETQ. V was shortened by 4 bases and J by 2 bases, with 13 bases between the two germline ends. CDR3 in DNA: TGCGCCAGCAGCGTGACATCAGGGGCCTACGAGCAGTACTTC. It specifies CASSVTSGAYEQYF.

The gene calls are TRBV7-6 and TRBJ1-4, with 7 positions matching TRBD1. The CDR3 has 13 amino acids. Trimming at V came to 5 bases and at J to 8 bases, leaving 5 bases not matched to a gene. The germline V gene encodes CDR1 SGHVS and CDR2 FNYEAQ. The CDR3, as DNA: TGTGCCAGCAGCGACAGGGCTTGGGAAAAACTGTTTTTT. Protein: CASSDRAWEKLFF.

This chain connects TRBV6-4 to TRBJ2-3, with 8 bases fitting TRBD1. V lost 6 bases and J lost 2; bases outside the gene matches: 4. Germline loops: CDR1 MRHNA, CDR2 SNTAGT. The CDR3 extends over 14 amino acids. CDR3 residues: CASSLQGDTDTQYF. The CDR3 DNA is TGTGCCAGCAGCTTACAGGGGGACACAGATACGCAGTATTTT.

V gene TRBV6-6 combines with J gene TRBJ1-1; possibly TRBD1 for D (6 bases). The germline V gene has CDR1 MNHNY and CDR2 SVGAGI (reference sequence). The V end was cut by 6 bases, the J end by 4 bases, with 15 bases between. This CDR3 spans 14 amino acids. CDR3: CASRETGPGTEAFF. The CDR3 coding sequence is TGTGCCAGCAGAGAGACAGGCCCCGGCACTGAAGCTTTCTTT.

The chain couples TRBV11-2 to TRBJ2-3, with D possibly being TRBD2 (5 bases). CDR1 is SGHAT, CDR2 FQNNGV, per germline. The CDR3 covers 13 residues. V lost 5 bases and J 5 bases, leaving 11 bases between the germline ends. This chain's CDR3 is CASSTNRGDTQYF. CDR3 DNA: TGTGCCAGCAGCACCAACCGGGGAGATACGCAGTATTTT. Drawing the rest from reference TRBV11-2 and TRBJ2-3, the complete variable domain is EAGVAQSPRYKIIEKRQSVAFWCNPISGHATLYWYQQILGQGPKLLIQFQNNGVVDDSQLPKDRFSAERLKGVDSTLKIQPAKLEDSAVYLCASSTNRGDTQYFGPGTRLTVL.

The chain is built from TRBV5-5 and TRBJ1-5; D is ambiguous. CDR3 size: 14 residues. In germline, CDR1 is SGHKS, CDR2 YYEKEE (reference sequence). Trimming took 0 bases from V and 6 from J, leaving 10 bases between them. CDR3 loop: CASSLATVGQPQHF. The DNA for the CDR3 is TGTGCCAGCAGCTTGGCCACAGTAGGTCAGCCCCAGCATTTT.

The chain combines TRBV7-9 with TRBJ1-3; possible D gene TRBD1, 5 bases. V dropped 3 bases and J dropped 2 bases, with 5 bases sitting between them. The CDR3 contains 13 residues. Germline CDR1 SEHNR, CDR2 FQNEAQ (reference sequence). The CDR3 nucleotides are TGTGCCAGCAGCTTCAGGGCTGGAAACACCATATATTTT. It yields the protein CASSFRAGNTIYF.

The chain employs TRBV28 and TRBJ1-2; the D gene is possibly TRBD1 (6 bases). The CDR3 covers 13 residues. The germline CDR1 and CDR2 sequences are MDHEN and SYDVKM. The V and J ends lost 1 base and 4 bases respectively, with 7 bases between them. The CDR3 coding sequence is TGTGCCAGCAGTTTATCCAGGGGCTATGGCTACACCTTC. This translates into CASSLSRGYGYTF.

The chain recombines TRBV6-5 with TRBJ1-2; 9 nucleotides match TRBD1. Germline lookup yields CDR1 MNHEY and CDR2 SVGAGI. The CDR3 covers 14 residues. With V trimmed by 4 bases and J by 10 bases, 10 bases remained unmatched. The CDR3 DNA sequence: TGTGCCAGCAGTTCACCGGGACAGGGATTTTACTACACCTTC. This encodes CASSSPGQGFYYTF.

The V and J genes are TRBV2 and TRBJ2-3, with D possibly being TRBD1 (5 bases). Looked up from germline, CDR1 is SNHLY and CDR2 is FYNNEI. The CDR3 spans 12 residues. V was clipped by 8 bases and J by 6 bases, with 12 bases between them. The CDR3 DNA reads TGTGCCAGCGGGGCCCCCGCTGATACGCAGTATTTT. Amino acid sequence: CASGAPADTQYF.

This clone showed up just a few times. The chain joins TRBV19 to TRBJ1-6; D not resolved. Per the germline V gene, CDR1 is LNHDA and CDR2 is SQIVND (reference sequence). V was cut by 5 bases and J by 5 bases, with 7 bases left in between. This CDR3 has 13 residues. The CDR3 nucleotides read TGTGCCAGTAGTCGGGAAGATAATTCACCCCTCCACTTT. Protein: CASSREDNSPLHF.

Many counts were recorded for this clone. The chain has TRBV2 and TRBJ1-5, with unresolved D. Germline CDR1 SNHLY, CDR2 FYNNEI. V was shortened by 1 base and J by 3 bases, with 13 bases between the two germline ends. This CDR3 is built from 16 residues. As DNA, the CDR3 is TGTGCCAGCAGTGAAGTCGGACGGGGAGTCAATCAGCCCCAGCATTTT. It codes for CASSEVGRGVNQPQHF.

This chain connects TRBV30 to TRBJ2-5, with 8 bases matching TRBD1. J gave up 7 bases and V 0 bases, and 4 bases lay outside the gene matches. The CDR3 extends over 13 amino acids. Germline V CDR1 and CDR2: GTSNPN, SVGIG (reference sequence). This CDR3 reads CAWSVQGGSTQYF. The DNA for the CDR3 is TGTGCCTGGAGTGTACAGGGGGGATCGACCCAGTACTTC.

V gene TRBV28 combines with J gene TRBJ1-2; D possibly corresponds to TRBD1 (6 bases). The CDR3 is made up of 14 amino acids. Trimming took 1 base from V and 8 from J, leaving 14 bases between them. Germline loops: CDR1 MDHEN, CDR2 SYDVKM. Written as DNA, the CDR3 is TGTGCCAGCAGTTTATTGCGGGGGGCGAGGGGCTACACCTTC. Translation gives CASSLLRGARGYTF.

This chain links TRBV28 with TRBJ1-2; 7 bases line up with TRBD1. Germline assignment: CDR1 MDHEN and CDR2 SYDVKM. CDR3 length: 13 residues. Trimming at V came to 5 bases and at J to 7 bases, leaving 7 bases not matched to a gene. CDR3 region: CASSETGRGGYTF. The CDR3 DNA reads as TGTGCCAGCAGTGAGACAGGGCGGGGTGGCTACACCTTC.

The rearrangement joins TRBV19 to TRBJ2-2, with 11 bases matching TRBD2. The V gene's germline CDR1 is LNHDA and CDR2 SQIVND (reference sequence). V shed 8 bases, J shed 1 base, and the junction held 15 bases outside the gene matches. This CDR3 spans 19 amino acids. CDR3 residues: CASREALAGELLNTGELFF. The CDR3 region has the DNA TGTGCCAGTCGCGAGGCACTAGCGGGGGAACTACTGAACACCGGGGAGCTGTTTTTT.